Below are 28 T cell receptor beta chains sequenced from a single sample in a study of T cells in Graves' hyperthyroidism and ophthalmopathy. Authors of the study amplified TCR beta CDR3 regions from RNA transcripts. First-round RT-PCR targeting the TCR CDR3 was performed with the HTBI primer set. From the multiplex PCR reads, TCRdb called clonotypes with MiXCR, one entry per CDR3 protein. The sample has more than 350,000 distinct CDR3 sequences; 12% to 15% are singletons. The sample comprised blood. The receptor source for this set is a woman in her sixties with Graves' ophthalmopathy.

This clonotype showed up many times. V usage is TRBV28 and J usage is TRBJ1-1, with D uncertain. CDR3 length equals 11 residues. V was clipped by 8 bases and J by 3 bases, with 7 bases between them. The germline gives CDR1 MDHEN, CDR2 SYDVKM. The DNA for the CDR3 is TGTGCCAGCGCCGGAGACACTGAAGCTTTCTTT. It codes for CASAGDTEAFF.

This clonotype was counted at least ten times. The chain couples TRBV7-2 to TRBJ2-5, with TRBD2 matching 7 bases. After removal of 1 base from V and 3 bases from J, the junction contained 5 bases not matched to a gene. There are 15 residues in the CDR3. Germline CDR1 reads SGHTA; CDR2 reads FQGNSA. In nucleotides, the CDR3 is TGTGCCAGCAGCTTAGACGGGCTAGCGGAAGAGACCCAGTACTTC. This codes for CASSLDGLAEETQYF.

This clonotype appeared a few times. The V gene is TRBV4-1, the J gene TRBJ1-6; the D gene is possibly TRBD1 (5 bases). Per germline, CDR1 MGHRA and CDR2 YSYEKL. The V and J ends lost 2 bases and 0 bases respectively, with 8 bases between them. The CDR3 length is 16 residues. CDR3 loop: CASSQPGNSYNSPLHF. CDR3 DNA: TGCGCCAGCAGCCAACCAGGGAACTCCTATAATTCACCCCTCCACTTT.

This clonotype was recorded at least ten times. CDR3 sequence reads: CASSSLPGQGGENTEAFF. In DNA form, the CDR3 reads TGTGCCAGCAGCTCACTACCGGGACAGGGTGGGGAGAACACTGAAGCTTTCTTT. V usage is TRBV7-2 and J usage is TRBJ1-1, with 9 bases that match TRBD1. Germline CDR1 SGHTA, CDR2 FQGNSA. The CDR3 consists of 18 residues. Trimming at V came to 4 bases and at J to 1 base, leaving 13 bases not matched to a gene.

This clonotype has at least ten counts. The J gene is TRBJ2-4, the V gene TRBV6-1; D uncertain. Germline V gives CDR1 MNHNS, CDR2 SASEGT. V lost 6 bases to trimming and J lost 7 bases, with 13 bases between them. The CDR3 covers 13 residues. CDR3 DNA sequence: TGTGCCAGCAGGGACCTTAAGGTCAACATTCAGTACTTC. Amino acids: CASRDLKVNIQYF.

This clonotype was recorded at least ten times. The rearrangement uses TRBV5-1 and TRBJ1-1; D not resolved. Looked up from germline, CDR1 is SGHRS and CDR2 is YFSETQ. This CDR3 region has 15 residues. Trimming shortened V by 1 base and J by 0 bases, and 10 bases separated the two germline ends. The DNA of the CDR3 is TGCGCCAGCAGCTTGCGGGCAGCCCTGAACACTGAAGCTTTCTTT. Its protein is CASSLRAALNTEAFF.

This clonotype was observed a few times. This chain connects TRBV4-1 to TRBJ2-7; D call uncertain. V was clipped by 3 bases and J by 5 bases, with 8 bases between them. Per the germline V gene, CDR1 is MGHRA and CDR2 is YSYEKL. CDR3 length: 12 residues. The CDR3: CASSHPRDEQYF. CDR3 DNA: TGCGCCAGCAGCCATCCCCGGGACGAGCAGTACTTC.

This clonotype was observed many times. V gene TRBV12-3 or TRBV12-4 combines with J gene TRBJ2-5; 10 bases fit TRBD1. J gave up 5 bases and V 4 bases, and 7 bases lay outside the gene matches. The length of the CDR3 is 15 residues. The CDR3 region is CASSSLGTGAETQYF. The CDR3 coding sequence is TGTGCCAGCAGTTCTCTCGGGACAGGGGCGGAGACCCAGTACTTC.

This clonotype has a handful of counts. J is TRBJ1-2 and V is TRBV29-1; D might be TRBD1 (6 bases). Germline V lookup: CDR1 SQVTM, CDR2 ANQGSEA. V was shortened by 7 bases and J by 4 bases, with 16 bases between the two germline ends. This CDR3 comprises 13 residues. CDR3 protein: CSARTASRYGYTF. CDR3 bases: TGCAGCGCCCGGACAGCGAGCCGCTATGGCTACACCTTC.

This clonotype was seen many times. V and J are TRBV15 and TRBJ2-1; D is uncertain. Trimming removed 3 bases from V and 3 bases from J, with 12 bases in between. Germline assignment: CDR1 LNHNV and CDR2 YYDKDF (reference sequence). The CDR3 is made up of 15 amino acids. The CDR3 sequence is CATSSNEQVYNEQFF. The DNA for the CDR3 is TGTGCCACCAGCAGCAACGAACAAGTCTACAATGAGCAGTTCTTC.

This clonotype appeared a few times. This may be a read error: a much more frequent sequence differs by one nucleotide. This rearrangement joins TRBV29-1 to TRBJ2-7, with 8 bases matching TRBD1. Germline V CDR1 and CDR2: SQVTM, ANQGSEA. With 5 bases clipped from V and 3 bases from J, the junction kept 6 bases outside the gene matches. This CDR3 has 13 amino acids. CDR3 nucleotides: TGCAGCGTTCGTCGGACAGGGATCTACGAGCAGTACTTC. It encodes CSVRRTGIYEQYF.

This rearrangement joins TRBV25-1 to TRBJ2-6; D is unresolved. The CDR3 loop spans 16 amino acids. Trimming removed 3 bases at V and 0 bases at J, with 9 bases between. Germline CDR1 reads MGHDK; CDR2 reads SYGVNS. CDR3 DNA sequence: TGTGCCAGCAGTGACAAGGAGAGCTCTGGGGCCAACGTCCTGACTTTC. Its translation: CASSDKESSGANVLTF.

This clonotype was observed a few times. CDR3 protein: CASSLVQGSDTQYF. The CDR3 nucleotides read TGTGCCAGCAGCTTAGTTCAGGGGTCAGATACGCAGTATTTT. This chain uses TRBV7-9 with TRBJ2-3; D possibly corresponds to TRBD1 (6 bases). The CDR3 runs to 14 residues. Trimming removed 1 base at V and 4 bases at J, with 9 bases between. The germline gives CDR1 SEHNR, CDR2 FQNEAQ (reference sequence).

This clonotype was observed a handful of times. The rearrangement links TRBV2 to TRBJ1-5; TRBD1 matches 8 bases. The CDR3 runs to 16 residues. J was trimmed by 6 bases and V by 10 bases; bases with no gene match: 17. The germline CDR1 and CDR2 sequences are SNHLY and FYNNEI. CDR3 residues: CAIPNAGTGGGQPQHF. Here the CDR3 DNA reads TGTGCCATCCCCAACGCCGGCACAGGGGGAGGTCAGCCCCAGCATTTT.

This clonotype occurred many times. V is TRBV20-1 and J is TRBJ2-3, with a possible D match to TRBD2 (5 bases). The CDR3 sequence is 14 residues long. Germline values: CDR1 DFQATT, CDR2 SNEGSKA (reference sequence). Trimming cost V 5 bases and J 2 bases, with 14 bases left between them. The CDR3 region has the DNA TGCAGTGCTCACCTAGCCGGAAACACAGATACGCAGTATTTT. It specifies CSAHLAGNTDTQYF.

This clonotype was seen more than once but under ten times. This sequence joins TRBV20-1 and TRBJ2-1; 15 bases are a match to TRBD2. The germline V gene encodes CDR1 DFQATT and CDR2 SNEGSKA (reference sequence). V shed 0 bases, J shed 2 bases, and the junction held 5 bases outside the gene matches. The CDR3 runs 18 residues. CDR3 sequence (DNA): TGCAGTGCTAGAGATCGGACTAGCGGGAGGGTTCCCTACAATGAGCAGTTCTTC. Encoded protein: CSARDRTSGRVPYNEQFF.

In this sample, this clonotype turned up a few times. The chain employs TRBV7-2 and TRBJ2-7; D may be TRBD1 (6 bases). The CDR3 is 16 residues long. With 6 bases removed from V and 1 base from J, the gap between germline ends came to 19 bases. Germline V gene lookup returns CDR1 SGHTA and CDR2 FQGNSA. The CDR3 region has the DNA TGTGCCAGCAGTAAGCCTTACAGGGTAGGGTCCTACGAGCAGTACTTC. Its translation: CASSKPYRVGSYEQYF.

This clonotype was seen repeatedly, ten times or more. The gene calls are TRBV7-9 and TRBJ2-1; no clear D gene. The CDR3 sequence is 17 residues long. Germline CDR1 SEHNR, CDR2 FQNEAQ (reference sequence). The V and J ends lost 5 bases and 0 bases respectively, with 17 bases between them. This CDR3 is CASSPARLTSSYNEQFF. The CDR3 nucleotides are TGTGCCAGCAGCCCGGCCCGCCTAACAAGCTCCTACAATGAGCAGTTCTTC.

This clonotype was recorded many times. CDR3 loop: CASSLVLAATYEQYF. CDR3 nucleotides: TGTGCCAGCAGCTTAGTCCTAGCGGCCACCTACGAGCAGTACTTC. The rearrangement joins TRBV7-9 to TRBJ2-7, with 7 bases fitting TRBD2. J gave up 2 bases and V 1 base, and 5 bases lay outside the gene matches. Germline assignment: CDR1 SEHNR and CDR2 FQNEAQ (reference sequence). This CDR3 spans 15 amino acids.

This clonotype was seen only a few times. The rearrangement links TRBV12-3 or TRBV12-4 to TRBJ1-5; 7 bases fit TRBD1. The CDR3 contains 14 residues. After removal of 6 bases from V and 5 bases from J, the junction contained 7 bases not matched to a gene. CDR3 protein: CASRPSGGDQPQHF. In DNA form, the CDR3 reads TGTGCCAGCAGGCCCTCAGGGGGGGATCAGCCCCAGCATTTT.

This clonotype was found a few times. The chain carries TRBV24-1 and TRBJ2-5, with 9 bases lining up with TRBD2. CDR1 is KGHDR and CDR2 is SFDVKD in the germline V gene. The CDR3 contains 20 residues. J was trimmed by 2 bases and V by 3 bases; bases with no gene match: 18. CDR3 sequence (DNA): TGTGCCACCAGTGATCCCCCAGGGGGGGGTGGGCTAGCGGGACAAGAGACCCAGTACTTC. This gives the protein CATSDPPGGGGLAGQETQYF.

Only one count was recorded for this clonotype. This rearrangement joins TRBV7-9 to TRBJ2-5, with 9 positions matching TRBD1. The CDR3 contains 15 residues. Looked up from germline, CDR1 is SEHNR and CDR2 is FQNEAQ (reference sequence). Germline trimming cut 1 base from V and 3 bases from J; bases unmatched to any gene: 3. In DNA form, the CDR3 reads TGTGCCAGCAGCTTAGGGGACAGGGACGAAGAGACCCAGTACTTC. Translating gives CASSLGDRDEETQYF. The whole variable domain, filled in from reference TRBV7-9 and TRBJ2-5, reads DTGVSQNPRHKITKRGQNVTFRCDPISEHNRLYWYRQTLGQGPEFLTYFQNEAQLEKSRLLSDRFSAERPKGSFSTLEIQRTEQGDSAMYLCASSLGDRDEETQYFGPGTRLLVL.

This clonotype occurred many times. The chain combines TRBV12-3 or TRBV12-4 with TRBJ2-7; 7 bases agree with TRBD1. V was clipped by 6 bases and J by 1 base; unmatched bases: 3. This CDR3 is built from 13 residues. The CDR3 protein is CASRQQGSYEQYF. The CDR3, as DNA: TGTGCCAGCAGACAACAGGGGTCCTACGAGCAGTACTTC.

This clonotype was seen a handful of times. CDR3: CASSPDLINTEAFF. The CDR3 region has the DNA TGTGCCAGCAGCCCAGACCTCATCAACACTGAAGCTTTCTTT. J is TRBJ1-1 and V is TRBV9; D ambiguous. Trimming stripped 4 bases from V and 2 bases from J, with 12 bases between. There are 14 residues in the CDR3. CDR1 is SGDLS, CDR2 YYNGEE, per germline. The variable domain in full, with the rest retrieved from reference TRBV9 and TRBJ1-1, is DSGVTQTPKHLITATGQRVTLRCSPRSGDLSVYWYQQSLDQGLQFLIQYYNGEERAKGNILERFSAQQFPDLHSELNLSSLELGDSALYFCASSPDLINTEAFFGQGTRLTVV.

This clonotype was detected a few times. The chain links TRBV6-1 to TRBJ2-1, with TRBD1 matching 9 bases. With 6 bases clipped from V and 9 bases from J, the junction kept 15 bases outside the gene matches. CDR1 MNHNS and CDR2 SASEGT come from the germline V gene. The CDR3 sequence is 16 residues long. The CDR3 loop is CASRPRPGTGSGEQFF. The CDR3 region has the DNA TGTGCCAGCAGGCCTAGACCCGGGACAGGGTCGGGTGAGCAGTTCTTC.

This clonotype was detected a few times. The chain combines TRBV20-1 with TRBJ1-4; TRBD1 matches at 7 bases. The CDR3 spans 14 residues. Germline V gene lookup returns CDR1 DFQATT and CDR2 SNEGSKA (reference sequence). With 2 bases clipped from V and 3 bases from J, the junction kept 3 bases outside the gene matches. In nucleotides, the CDR3 is TGCAGTGCTAGACAGGGGGAGGCTAATGAAAAACTGTTTTTT. It is translated as CSARQGEANEKLFF.

This clonotype showed up many times. CDR3 bases: TGTGCCAGCAGCCTGAACAGGGGGCCTCAGCCCCAGCATTTT. As protein: CASSLNRGPQPQHF. The chain links TRBV11-2 to TRBJ1-5; 9 positions agree with TRBD1. Germline V CDR1 and CDR2: SGHAT, FQNNGV. V trimming: 5 bases; J trimming: 6 bases; junction bases outside the gene matches: 5. CDR3 length: 14 residues.

This clonotype was seen many times. The chain carries TRBV12-3 or TRBV12-4 and TRBJ1-1; TRBD1 is a possible D gene (5 bases). V dropped 5 bases and J dropped 4 bases, with 11 bases sitting between them. CDR3 length equals 13 residues. Written as DNA, the CDR3 is TGTGCCAGCAGTCTCCCCGGGGGCACTGAAGCTTTCTTT. This codes for CASSLPGGTEAFF.